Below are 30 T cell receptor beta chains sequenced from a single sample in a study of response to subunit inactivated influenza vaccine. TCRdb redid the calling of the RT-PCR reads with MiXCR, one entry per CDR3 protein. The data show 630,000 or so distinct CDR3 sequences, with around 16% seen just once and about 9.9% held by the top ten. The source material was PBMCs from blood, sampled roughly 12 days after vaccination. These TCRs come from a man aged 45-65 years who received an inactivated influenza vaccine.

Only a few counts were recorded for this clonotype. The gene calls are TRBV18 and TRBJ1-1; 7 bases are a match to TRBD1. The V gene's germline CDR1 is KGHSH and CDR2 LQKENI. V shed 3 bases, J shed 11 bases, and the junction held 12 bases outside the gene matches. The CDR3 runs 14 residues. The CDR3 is CASSPRDSSSEAFF. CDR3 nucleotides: TGTGCCAGCTCACCCCGGGACAGCTCCTCAGAGGCTTTCTTT.

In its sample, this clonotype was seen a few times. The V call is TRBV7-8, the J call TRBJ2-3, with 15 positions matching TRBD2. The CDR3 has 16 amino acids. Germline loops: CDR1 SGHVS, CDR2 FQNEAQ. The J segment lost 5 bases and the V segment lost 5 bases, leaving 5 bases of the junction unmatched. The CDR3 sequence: CASSQGLAGGLDTQYF. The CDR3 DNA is TGTGCCAGCAGCCAAGGACTAGCGGGGGGGTTAGATACGCAGTATTTT.

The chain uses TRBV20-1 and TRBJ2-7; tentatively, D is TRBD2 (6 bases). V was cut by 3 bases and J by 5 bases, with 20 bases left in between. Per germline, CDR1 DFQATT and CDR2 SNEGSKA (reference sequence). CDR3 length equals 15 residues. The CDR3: CSARLSGRRAHEQYF. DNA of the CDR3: TGCAGTGCTAGGTTATCGGGACGGAGGGCCCACGAGCAGTACTTC.

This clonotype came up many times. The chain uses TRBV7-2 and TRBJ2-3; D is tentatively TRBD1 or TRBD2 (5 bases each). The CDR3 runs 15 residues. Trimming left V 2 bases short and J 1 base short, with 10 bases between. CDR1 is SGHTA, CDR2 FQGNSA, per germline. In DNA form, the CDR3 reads TGTGCCAGCAGCTTAAGGCAGGGAGGCACAGATACGCAGTATTTT. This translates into CASSLRQGGTDTQYF. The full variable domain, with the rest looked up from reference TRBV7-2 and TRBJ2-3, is GAGVSQSPSNKVTEKGKDVELRCDPISGHTALYWYRQSLGQGLEFLIYFQGNSAPDKSGLPSDRFSAERTGGSVSTLTIQRTQQEDSAVYLCASSLRQGGTDTQYFGPGTRLTVL.

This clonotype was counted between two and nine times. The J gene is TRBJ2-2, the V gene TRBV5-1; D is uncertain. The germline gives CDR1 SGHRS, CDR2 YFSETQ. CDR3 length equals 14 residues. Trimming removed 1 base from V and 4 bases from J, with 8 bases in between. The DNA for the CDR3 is TGCGCCAGCAGCTTGACCTTAGCCACCGGGGAGCTGTTTTTT. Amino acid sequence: CASSLTLATGELFF.

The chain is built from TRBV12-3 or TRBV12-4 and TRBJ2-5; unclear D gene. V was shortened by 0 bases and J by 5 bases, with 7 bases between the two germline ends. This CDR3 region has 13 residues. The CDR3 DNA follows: TGTGCCAGCAGTTTAGCACCGACGGAGACCCAGTACTTC. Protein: CASSLAPTETQYF.

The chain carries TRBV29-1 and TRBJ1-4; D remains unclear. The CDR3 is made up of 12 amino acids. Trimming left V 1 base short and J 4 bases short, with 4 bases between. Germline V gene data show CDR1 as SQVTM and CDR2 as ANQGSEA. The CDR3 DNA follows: TGCAGCGTTGAAGGGTATAATGAAAAACTGTTTTTT. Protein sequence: CSVEGYNEKLFF. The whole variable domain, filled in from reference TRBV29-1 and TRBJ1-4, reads SAVISQKPSRDICQRGTSLTIQCQVDSQVTMMFWYRQQPGQSLTLIATANQGSEATYESGFVIDKFPISRPNLTFSTLTVSNMSPEDSSIYLCSVEGYNEKLFFGSGTQLSVL.

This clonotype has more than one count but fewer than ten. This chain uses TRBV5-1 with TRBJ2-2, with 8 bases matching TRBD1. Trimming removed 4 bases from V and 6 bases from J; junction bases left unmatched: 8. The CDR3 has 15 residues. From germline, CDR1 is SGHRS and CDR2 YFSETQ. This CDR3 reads CASSGATGESGELFF. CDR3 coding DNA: TGCGCCAGCAGCGGTGCGACAGGGGAATCCGGGGAGCTGTTTTTT.

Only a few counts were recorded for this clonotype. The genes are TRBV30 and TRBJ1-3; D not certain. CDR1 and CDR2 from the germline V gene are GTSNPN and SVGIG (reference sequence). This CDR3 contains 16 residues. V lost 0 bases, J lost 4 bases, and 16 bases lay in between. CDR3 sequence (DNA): TGTGCCTGGAGTGTATGGCAGCGAAGGGCCGGAAACACCATATATTTT. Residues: CAWSVWQRRAGNTIYF.

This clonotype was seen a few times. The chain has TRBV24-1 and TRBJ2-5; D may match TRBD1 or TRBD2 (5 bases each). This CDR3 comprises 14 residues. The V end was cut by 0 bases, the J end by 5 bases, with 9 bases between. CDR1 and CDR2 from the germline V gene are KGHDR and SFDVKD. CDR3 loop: CATSDLGRDETQYF. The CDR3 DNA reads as TGTGCCACCAGTGATTTGGGCAGGGACGAGACCCAGTACTTC.

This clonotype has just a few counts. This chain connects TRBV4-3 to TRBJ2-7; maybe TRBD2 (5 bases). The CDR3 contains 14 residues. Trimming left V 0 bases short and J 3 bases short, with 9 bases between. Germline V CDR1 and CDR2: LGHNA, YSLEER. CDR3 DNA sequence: TGCGCCAGCAGCCAAGAAGGAGCGGTCTACGAGCAGTACTTC. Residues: CASSQEGAVYEQYF.

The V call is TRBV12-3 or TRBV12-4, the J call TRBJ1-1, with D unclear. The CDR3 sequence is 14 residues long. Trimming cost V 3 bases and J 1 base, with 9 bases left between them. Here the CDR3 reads CASSFQAENTEAFF. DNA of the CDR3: TGTGCCAGCAGTTTCCAAGCGGAGAACACTGAAGCTTTCTTT.

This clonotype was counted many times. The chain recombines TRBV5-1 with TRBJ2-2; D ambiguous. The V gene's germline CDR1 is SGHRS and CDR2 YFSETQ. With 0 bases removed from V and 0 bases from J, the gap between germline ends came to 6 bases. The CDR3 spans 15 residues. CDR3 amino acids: CASSLDTTNTGELFF. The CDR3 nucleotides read TGCGCCAGCAGCTTGGACACGACGAACACCGGGGAGCTGTTTTTT.

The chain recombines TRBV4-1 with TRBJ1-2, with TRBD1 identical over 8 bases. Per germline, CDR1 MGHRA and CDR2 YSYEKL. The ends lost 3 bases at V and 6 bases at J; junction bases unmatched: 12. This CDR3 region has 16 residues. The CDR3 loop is CASSQVGGQEPNGYTF. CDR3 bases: TGCGCCAGCAGCCAGGTCGGGGGACAGGAACCGAATGGCTACACCTTC.

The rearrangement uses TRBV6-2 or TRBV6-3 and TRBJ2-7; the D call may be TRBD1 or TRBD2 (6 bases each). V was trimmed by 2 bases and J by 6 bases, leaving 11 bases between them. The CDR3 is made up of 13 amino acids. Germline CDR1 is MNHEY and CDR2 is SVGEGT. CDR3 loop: CASSYRTGAEQYF. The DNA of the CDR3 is TGTGCCAGCAGTTACCGGACGGGGGCCGAGCAGTACTTC.

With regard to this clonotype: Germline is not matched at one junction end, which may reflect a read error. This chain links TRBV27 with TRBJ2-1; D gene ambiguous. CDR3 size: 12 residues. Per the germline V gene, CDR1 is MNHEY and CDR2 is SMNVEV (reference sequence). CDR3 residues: CASGISHNEQFF. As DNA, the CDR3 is TGTGCCAGCGGGATCTCCCACAATGAGCAGTTCTTC.

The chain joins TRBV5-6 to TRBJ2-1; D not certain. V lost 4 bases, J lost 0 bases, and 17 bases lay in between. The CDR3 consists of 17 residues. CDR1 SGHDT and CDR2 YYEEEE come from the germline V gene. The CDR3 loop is CASSRNRPRSSYNEQFF. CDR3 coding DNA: TGTGCCAGCAGCCGAAATCGACCGAGGAGCTCCTACAATGAGCAGTTCTTC. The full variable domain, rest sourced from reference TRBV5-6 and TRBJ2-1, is DAGVTQSPTHLIKTRGQQVTLRCSPKSGHDTVSWYQQALGQGPQFIFQYYEEEERQRGNFPDRFSGHQFPNYSSELNVNALLLGDSALYLCASSRNRPRSSYNEQFFGPGTRLTVL.

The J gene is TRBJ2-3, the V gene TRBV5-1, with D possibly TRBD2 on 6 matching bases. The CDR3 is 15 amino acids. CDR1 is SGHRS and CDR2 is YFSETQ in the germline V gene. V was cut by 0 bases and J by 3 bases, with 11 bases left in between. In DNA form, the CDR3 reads TGCGCCAGCAGCTTGGGCCGGGAGAGAACAGATACGCAGTATTTT. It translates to CASSLGRERTDTQYF.

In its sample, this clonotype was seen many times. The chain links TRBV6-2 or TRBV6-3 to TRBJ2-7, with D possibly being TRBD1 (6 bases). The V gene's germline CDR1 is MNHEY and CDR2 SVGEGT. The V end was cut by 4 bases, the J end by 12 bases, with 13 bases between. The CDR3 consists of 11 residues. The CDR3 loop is CASSLTGKPYF. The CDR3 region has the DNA TGTGCCAGCAGTTTAACAGGGAAGCCGTACTTC.

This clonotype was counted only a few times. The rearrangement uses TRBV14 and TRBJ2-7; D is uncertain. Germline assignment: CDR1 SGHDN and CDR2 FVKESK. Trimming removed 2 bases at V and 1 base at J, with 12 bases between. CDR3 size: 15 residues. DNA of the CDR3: TGTGCCAGCAGCCAAATGAGCAGGTTTTCCTACGAGCAGTACTTC. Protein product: CASSQMSRFSYEQYF.

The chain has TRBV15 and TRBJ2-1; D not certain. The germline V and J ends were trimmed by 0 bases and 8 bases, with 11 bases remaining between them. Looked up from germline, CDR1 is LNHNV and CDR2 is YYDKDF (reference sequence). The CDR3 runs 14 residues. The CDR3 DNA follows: TGTGCCACCAGCAGAGATCAGGAGTTTGATGAGCAGTTCTTC. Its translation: CATSRDQEFDEQFF.

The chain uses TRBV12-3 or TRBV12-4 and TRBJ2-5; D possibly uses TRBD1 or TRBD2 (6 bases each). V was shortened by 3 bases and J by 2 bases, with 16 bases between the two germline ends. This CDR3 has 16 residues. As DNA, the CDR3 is TGTGCCAGCAGTTTTAAGGGGGGCCCCAGACAAGAGACCCAGTACTTC. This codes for CASSFKGGPRQETQYF.

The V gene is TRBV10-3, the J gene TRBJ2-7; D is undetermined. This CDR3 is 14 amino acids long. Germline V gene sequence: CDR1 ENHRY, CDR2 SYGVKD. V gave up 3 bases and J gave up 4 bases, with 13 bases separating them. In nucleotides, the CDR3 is TGTGCCATCAGTGAAGGGTCAGGCCGTTACGAGCAGTACTTC. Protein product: CAISEGSGRYEQYF.

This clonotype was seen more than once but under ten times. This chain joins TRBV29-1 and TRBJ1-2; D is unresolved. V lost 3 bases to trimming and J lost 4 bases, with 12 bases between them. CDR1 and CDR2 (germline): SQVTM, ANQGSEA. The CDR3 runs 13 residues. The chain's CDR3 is CSVDRAAAYGYTF. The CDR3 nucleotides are TGCAGCGTTGATCGGGCAGCCGCCTATGGCTACACCTTC.

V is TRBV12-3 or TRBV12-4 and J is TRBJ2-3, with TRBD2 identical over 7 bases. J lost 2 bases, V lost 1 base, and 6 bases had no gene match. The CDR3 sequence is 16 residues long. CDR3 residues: CASSLGASGTTDTQYF. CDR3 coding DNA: TGTGCCAGCAGTTTAGGGGCTAGCGGCACCACAGATACGCAGTATTTT.

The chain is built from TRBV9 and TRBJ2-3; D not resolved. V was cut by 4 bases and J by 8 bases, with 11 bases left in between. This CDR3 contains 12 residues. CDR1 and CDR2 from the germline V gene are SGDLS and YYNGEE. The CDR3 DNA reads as TGTGCCAGCAGCCCGCTTATGGTTACGCAGTATTTT. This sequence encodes CASSPLMVTQYF.

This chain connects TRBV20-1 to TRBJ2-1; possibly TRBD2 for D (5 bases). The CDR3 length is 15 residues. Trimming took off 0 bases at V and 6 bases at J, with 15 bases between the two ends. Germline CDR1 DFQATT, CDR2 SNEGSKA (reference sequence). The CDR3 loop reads CSARDQAGGGNEQFF. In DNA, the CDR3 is TGCAGTGCTAGAGATCAGGCAGGCGGAGGCAATGAGCAGTTCTTC.

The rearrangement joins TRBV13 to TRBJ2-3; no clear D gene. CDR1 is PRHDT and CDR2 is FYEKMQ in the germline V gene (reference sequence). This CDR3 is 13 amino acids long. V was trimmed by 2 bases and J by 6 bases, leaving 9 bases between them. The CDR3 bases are TGTGCCAGCAGCTTACAGTGGACGGATACGCAGTATTTT. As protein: CASSLQWTDTQYF.

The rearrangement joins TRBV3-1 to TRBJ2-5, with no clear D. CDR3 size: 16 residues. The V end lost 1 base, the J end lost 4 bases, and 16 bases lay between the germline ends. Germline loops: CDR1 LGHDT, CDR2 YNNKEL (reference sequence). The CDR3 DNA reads TGTGCCAGCAGCCAAGTCAGGATCGGTCTGAGAGAGACCCAGTACTTC. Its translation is CASSQVRIGLRETQYF.

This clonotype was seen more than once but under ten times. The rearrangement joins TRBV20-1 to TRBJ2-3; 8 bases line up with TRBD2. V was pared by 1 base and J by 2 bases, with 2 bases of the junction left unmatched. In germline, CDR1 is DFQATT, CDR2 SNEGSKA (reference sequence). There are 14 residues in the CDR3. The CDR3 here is CSARVGGATDTQYF. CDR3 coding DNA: TGCAGTGCTAGAGTCGGGGGGGCCACAGATACGCAGTATTTT.